One and the same sample provided the 26 T cell receptor beta chains below, sequenced in a study of response to subunit inactivated influenza vaccine. TCRdb re-derived calls from the RT-PCR reads in MiXCR, one entry per CDR3 protein. The table records just over 300,000 distinct CDR3 sequences, roughly 22% of them present only once. Here the sequenced sample was PBMCs from blood, taken about 20 months after vaccination. These receptor sequences come from a man between 50 and 70 years old who received an inactivated influenza vaccine.

The rearrangement uses TRBV28 and TRBJ1-1; tentatively, D is TRBD1 (5 bases). Trimming removed 5 bases from V and 5 bases from J, with 15 bases in between. Germline loops: CDR1 MDHEN, CDR2 SYDVKM. This CDR3 spans 14 amino acids. The CDR3 spells CASSKPQGRTEAFF. CDR3 in DNA: TGTGCCAGCAGTAAACCGCAGGGAAGGACTGAAGCTTTCTTT.

The table lists this clonotype with many counts. The V call is TRBV27, the J call TRBJ2-7; D ambiguous. V was trimmed by 3 bases and J by 0 bases, leaving 9 bases between them. The germline V gene has CDR1 MNHEY and CDR2 SMNVEV (reference sequence). The CDR3 spans 14 residues. In DNA, the CDR3 is TGTGCCAGCAGTTTCGGACGTACCTCCTACGAGCAGTACTTC. Protein product: CASSFGRTSYEQYF.

This clonotype was seen only a few times. The chain carries TRBV5-1 and TRBJ1-3; no reliable D call. The CDR3 has 16 amino acids. With 1 base removed from V and 0 bases from J, the gap between germline ends came to 11 bases. Germline CDR1 is SGHRS and CDR2 is YFSETQ. The CDR3 bases are TGCGCCAGCAGCTTGTCTGTCTCCAGCTCTGGAAACACCATATATTTT. Encoded protein: CASSLSVSSSGNTIYF. The full variable domain, in which reference TRBV5-1 and TRBJ1-3 provide the parts outside the CDR3, is KAGVTQTPRYLIKTRGQQVTLSCSPISGHRSVSWYQQTPGQGLQFLFEYFSETQRNKGNFPGRFSGRQFSNSRSEMNVSTLELGDSALYLCASSLSVSSSGNTIYFGEGSWLTVV.

V is TRBV28 and J is TRBJ2-1; TRBD1 matches at 7 bases. Per the germline V gene, CDR1 is MDHEN and CDR2 is SYDVKM. The CDR3 sequence is 18 residues long. Trimming at V came to 3 bases and at J to 4 bases, leaving 15 bases not matched to a gene. The CDR3 sequence is CASSLLGTVFEVYNEQFF. The CDR3 coding sequence is TGTGCCAGCAGTTTGCTGGGGACAGTTTTTGAGGTTTACAATGAGCAGTTCTTC.

This clonotype has only a few counts. The chain couples TRBV6-5 to TRBJ2-7; the D is unclear. The V end lost 3 bases, the J end lost 1 base, and 7 bases lay between the germline ends. Germline loops: CDR1 MNHEY, CDR2 SVGAGI. There are 13 residues in the CDR3. The CDR3, as DNA: TGTGCCAGCAGTTATTCACCATCCTACGAGCAGTACTTC. Its protein is CASSYSPSYEQYF.

The table lists this clonotype with many counts. This chain uses TRBV20-1 with TRBJ2-3, with D possibly being TRBD2 (6 bases). CDR1 is DFQATT, CDR2 SNEGSKA, per germline (reference sequence). Trimming cost V 3 bases and J 3 bases, with 16 bases left between them. CDR3 length: 15 amino acids. The CDR3: CSASLLAGNTDTQYF. CDR3 DNA sequence: TGCAGTGCTAGTCTGTTGGCGGGAAATACAGATACGCAGTATTTT.

The sample holds one count of this clonotype. The chain recombines TRBV13 with TRBJ2-5, with D perhaps given as TRBD1 or TRBD2 (5 bases each). This CDR3 has 16 amino acids. Germline CDR1 is PRHDT and CDR2 is FYEKMQ (reference sequence). The V end lost 1 base, the J end lost 7 bases, and 19 bases lay between the germline ends. The CDR3 DNA follows: TGTGCCAGCAGCTTAGATGGGACGGAGGTCAAGACGACCCAGTACTTC. It translates to CASSLDGTEVKTTQYF.

This clonotype occurred many times. This chain uses TRBV5-5 with TRBJ2-3, with D perhaps matching TRBD1 or TRBD2 (5 bases each). Germline V CDR1 and CDR2: SGHKS, YYEKEE (reference sequence). V dropped 0 bases and J dropped 9 bases, with 17 bases sitting between them. The CDR3 extends over 15 amino acids. CDR3 sequence: CASSLDSRGRGTQYF. CDR3 DNA sequence: TGTGCCAGCAGCTTGGATTCTCGGGGACGCGGGACGCAGTATTTT. Full variable domain (outside the CDR3, taken from reference TRBV5-5 and TRBJ2-3): DAGVTQSPTHLIKTRGQQVTLRCSPISGHKSVSWYQQVLGQGPQFIFQYYEKEERGRGNFPDRFSARQFPNYSSELNVNALLLGDSALYLCASSLDSRGRGTQYFGPGTRLTVL.

V gene TRBV30 combines with J gene TRBJ1-5, with 7 nucleotides matching TRBD1. The J segment lost 6 bases and the V segment lost 8 bases, leaving 7 bases of the junction unmatched. CDR3 length: 12 residues. Per germline, CDR1 GTSNPN and CDR2 SVGIG (reference sequence). CDR3 in amino acids: CATDRDGQPQHF. DNA of the CDR3: TGTGCCACCGACAGGGACGGTCAGCCCCAGCATTTT.

This clonotype was recorded a few times. V is TRBV29-1 and J is TRBJ1-1; D unresolved. V was clipped by 8 bases and J by 1 base, with 8 bases between them. Germline values: CDR1 SQVTM, CDR2 ANQGSEA. This CDR3 has 11 residues. The CDR3, as DNA: TGCAGCATCAGGACGAACACTGAAGCTTTCTTT. This sequence encodes CSIRTNTEAFF.

The V call is TRBV5-1, the J call TRBJ1-3; D is unresolved. Germline V lookup: CDR1 SGHRS, CDR2 YFSETQ. The V end was cut by 0 bases, the J end by 0 bases, with 10 bases between. CDR3 length: 16 residues. In DNA, the CDR3 is TGCGCCAGCAGCTTGGTGGGTGCCGCCTCTGGAAACACCATATATTTT. Translation: CASSLVGAASGNTIYF.

This clonotype was detected only a few times. The chain carries TRBV28 and TRBJ2-1; 8 bases match TRBD2. This CDR3 is 15 amino acids long. J was trimmed by 6 bases and V by 1 base; bases with no gene match: 5. Per germline, CDR1 MDHEN and CDR2 SYDVKM. This CDR3 reads CASSLSGRAGNEQFF. The CDR3 DNA reads as TGTGCCAGCAGTTTATCCGGGAGGGCCGGCAATGAGCAGTTCTTC. Drawing the rest from reference TRBV28 and TRBJ2-1, the complete variable domain is DVKVTQSSRYLVKRTGEKVFLECVQDMDHENMFWYRQDPGLGLRLIYFSYDVKMKEKGDIPEGYSVSREKKERFSLILESASTNQTSMYLCASSLSGRAGNEQFFGPGTRLTVL.

V gene TRBV5-4 combines with J gene TRBJ1-1, with D perhaps TRBD1 (5 bases). This CDR3 spans 15 amino acids. Germline values: CDR1 SGHNT, CDR2 YYREEE (reference sequence). V dropped 4 bases and J dropped 2 bases, with 15 bases sitting between them. CDR3 DNA sequence: TGTGCCAGCAGCACCGGGCGGGGGGGAAACACTGAAGCTTTCTTT. Amino acids: CASSTGRGGNTEAFF.

This clonotype was detected a few times. V is TRBV2 and J is TRBJ2-3; D tentatively fits TRBD1 or TRBD2 (6 bases each). This CDR3 contains 18 residues. From germline, CDR1 is SNHLY and CDR2 FYNNEI. V shed 5 bases and J shed 1 base, with 22 bases lying between them. The CDR3 reads CASSKKRRGVVGTDTQYF. For the CDR3, the DNA is TGTGCCAGCAGTAAAAAGAGAAGGGGGGTTGTTGGCACAGATACGCAGTATTTT.

This clonotype was seen at least ten times. V usage is TRBV4-2 and J usage is TRBJ1-2; maybe TRBD1 (5 bases). The ends were cut back, 3 bases at V and 8 bases at J, with 19 bases in the middle. The CDR3 is 15 residues long. CDR1 LGHNA and CDR2 YNFKEQ come from the germline V gene. The CDR3 nucleotides read TGTGCCAGCAGCCACCCTGGGACGGGAGGATCCGGCTACACCTTC. The encoded protein is CASSHPGTGGSGYTF.

This clonotype was seen only a few times. The V call is TRBV4-2, the J call TRBJ1-5, with 8 bases aligning to TRBD1. Germline CDR1 LGHNA, CDR2 YNFKEQ. This CDR3 has 16 amino acids. V lost 4 bases and J lost 1; bases outside the gene matches: 6. CDR3 DNA: TGTGCCAGCAGCCTTCCATCAGGGGGCAGCAATCAGCCCCAGCATTTT. Translated, it gives CASSLPSGGSNQPQHF.

In its sample, this clonotype was seen many times. The chain recombines TRBV11-3 with TRBJ2-1, with 7 bases lining up with TRBD1. Germline trimming cut 4 bases from V and 0 bases from J; bases unmatched to any gene: 3. The germline gives CDR1 SGHNT, CDR2 YENEEA. The CDR3 contains 15 residues. The CDR3 DNA reads as TGTGCCAGCAGCTCCTCAGGGGGCTCCTACAATGAGCAGTTCTTC. Amino acids: CASSSSGGSYNEQFF.

The table lists this clonotype with a few counts. The chain has TRBV20-1 and TRBJ2-3; D tentatively reads TRBD1 or TRBD2 (5 bases each). Germline V lookup: CDR1 DFQATT, CDR2 SNEGSKA (reference sequence). The CDR3 has 14 residues. The ends were cut back, 1 base at V and 4 bases at J, with 12 bases in the middle. The chain's CDR3 is CSARGWDGPDTQYF. The CDR3 bases are TGCAGTGCTAGAGGATGGGACGGACCAGATACGCAGTATTTT.

The DNA of the CDR3 is TGCGCCAGCAGCGGGACAGGCGGCTACACCTTC. Its protein is CASSGTGGYTF. The chain combines TRBV5-1 with TRBJ1-2; 8 positions match TRBD1. This CDR3 comprises 11 residues. Trimming removed 4 bases from V and 8 bases from J; junction bases left unmatched: 1. Germline values: CDR1 SGHRS, CDR2 YFSETQ.

V gene TRBV28 combines with J gene TRBJ1-1, with D perhaps matching TRBD1 (5 bases). The CDR3 spans 15 residues. Germline CDR1 reads MDHEN; CDR2 reads SYDVKM. V shed 8 bases and J shed 0 bases, with 16 bases lying between them. In DNA, the CDR3 is TGTGCCAGCGCGAGGGACCTAGGAATGAACACTGAAGCTTTCTTT. Its translation is CASARDLGMNTEAFF.

This clonotype appeared a few times. The chain uses TRBV9 and TRBJ1-5; D perhaps matches TRBD1 (5 bases). Trimming removed 0 bases at V and 11 bases at J, with 15 bases between. CDR1 and CDR2 from the germline V gene are SGDLS and YYNGEE. The CDR3 sequence is 14 residues long. The CDR3 spells CASSVDAQGTTQHF. CDR3 nucleotide sequence: TGTGCCAGCAGCGTAGACGCCCAGGGTACGACCCAGCATTTT. The variable domain in full, with the rest retrieved from reference TRBV9 and TRBJ1-5, is DSGVTQTPKHLITATGQRVTLRCSPRSGDLSVYWYQQSLDQGLQFLIQYYNGEERAKGNILERFSAQQFPDLHSELNLSSLELGDSALYFCASSVDAQGTTQHFGDGTRLSIL.

This clonotype was detected many times. V usage is TRBV5-1 and J usage is TRBJ1-6; TRBD1 matches at 7 bases. Losses at the gene ends were 0 bases for V and 10 bases for J; bases not matched to a gene: 4. The CDR3 runs to 14 residues. From germline, CDR1 is SGHRS and CDR2 YFSETQ. Written as DNA, the CDR3 is TGCGCCAGCAGCTTGGGGACAGGCCCATCACCCCTCCACTTT. Its translation: CASSLGTGPSPLHF. Looking up the rest from reference TRBV5-1 and TRBJ1-6 gives the full variable domain: KAGVTQTPRYLIKTRGQQVTLSCSPISGHRSVSWYQQTPGQGLQFLFEYFSETQRNKGNFPGRFSGRQFSNSRSEMNVSTLELGDSALYLCASSLGTGPSPLHFGNGTRLTVT.

This clonotype was seen only a few times. CDR3 nucleotides: TGTGCCAGCAGCTTGAGGGGGCTCTCCTACAATGAGCAGTTCTTC. Translating gives CASSLRGLSYNEQFF. This sequence joins TRBV11-2 and TRBJ2-1; 7 nucleotides match TRBD1. The germline V gene has CDR1 SGHAT and CDR2 FQNNGV. V lost 3 bases and J lost 0; bases outside the gene matches: 2. The CDR3 is 15 amino acids.

The chain combines TRBV30 with TRBJ1-6; D not certain. Between the trimmed V and J ends, which lost 4 bases and 0 bases, there was a span of 19 bases. The CDR3 runs to 18 residues. Germline CDR1 reads GTSNPN; CDR2 reads SVGIG (reference sequence). In nucleotides, the CDR3 is TGTGCCTGGAACCAACCCTATATGGGGAGCTCCTATAATTCACCCCTCCACTTT. Residues: CAWNQPYMGSSYNSPLHF.

This clonotype was picked up a small number of times. The chain is built from TRBV7-8 and TRBJ2-7; TRBD1 matches at 7 bases. The CDR3 runs to 16 residues. Germline lookup yields CDR1 SGHVS and CDR2 FQNEAQ. V was pared by 4 bases and J by 0 bases, with 9 bases of the junction left unmatched. The CDR3 reads CASSSLSGQDSYEQYF. The CDR3 DNA reads as TGTGCCAGCAGCTCTCTGTCCGGACAGGACTCCTACGAGCAGTACTTC.

This clonotype was seen a few times. The V call is TRBV18, the J call TRBJ1-2; D is unclear. This CDR3 has 12 amino acids. The germline V gene has CDR1 KGHSH and CDR2 LQKENI. V gave up 3 bases and J gave up 8 bases, with 10 bases separating them. The CDR3 spells CASSPGIAGYTF. The DNA for the CDR3 is TGTGCCAGCTCACCCGGGATAGCGGGCTACACCTTC. The full variable domain, its missing parts supplied by reference TRBV18 and TRBJ1-2, is NAGVMQNPRHLVRRRGQEARLRCSPMKGHSHVYWYRQLPEEGLKFMVYLQKENIIDESGMPKERFSAEFPKEGPSILRIQQVVRGDSAAYFCASSPGIAGYTFGSGTRLTVV.